Below, 21 T cell receptor beta chains from the same sample are listed, as sequenced in a study of T cells in localized non-small cell lung cancer. Sequencing used immunoSEQ multiplex PCR; TCRdb keeps in-frame clones, though not all of them. The table has around 33,000 clones, approximately 80% seen once. The source was peripheral blood, collected before any cancer treatment. The source of these receptors is a male donor aged 60 or over with stage III squamous cell lung carcinoma.

A few counts support this clone. The genes are TRBV5-4 and TRBJ1-6, with TRBD1 matching 7 bases. The V gene end was trimmed by 4 bases and the J gene end by 5 bases; junction bases not matched to a gene: 3. Looked up from germline, CDR1 is SGHNT and CDR2 is YYREEE (reference sequence). This CDR3 region has 14 residues. CDR3 DNA sequence: TGTGCCAGCAGCGCCGGACAGGATAATTCACCCCTCCACTTT. Translation gives CASSAGQDNSPLHF.

This clone was recorded once. V gene TRBV2 combines with J gene TRBJ2-7; the D gene could be TRBD1 or TRBD2 (5 bases each). Looked up from germline, CDR1 is SNHLY and CDR2 is FYNNEI. This CDR3 comprises 14 residues. Trimming left V 6 bases short and J 3 bases short, with 15 bases between. CDR3 residues: CASSVDRGDYEQYF. The CDR3 DNA reads as TGTGCCAGCAGCGTCGACAGAGGGGACTACGAGCAGTACTTC.

This clone was seen only a few times. The chain uses TRBV7-8 and TRBJ1-1; D might be TRBD1 (6 bases). The length of the CDR3 is 15 residues. Deletions cut 4 bases from V and 1 base from J, with 13 bases between. Per the germline V gene, CDR1 is SGHVS and CDR2 is FQNEAQ. The CDR3 loop is CASSSNPTGNTEAFF. The CDR3 bases are TGTGCCAGCAGCTCTAACCCGACAGGGAACACTGAAGCTTTCTTT.

The chain carries TRBV5-1 and TRBJ2-5, with TRBD1 matching 11 bases. The CDR3 has 17 amino acids. Germline V CDR1 and CDR2: SGHRS, YFSETQ. The ends lost 0 bases at V and 4 bases at J; junction bases unmatched: 8. CDR3 sequence: CASSLGGQGAVRETQYF. CDR3 nucleotides: TGCGCCAGCAGCTTGGGCGGACAGGGGGCGGTAAGAGAGACCCAGTACTTC.

The chain links TRBV27 to TRBJ1-2; D is ambiguous. CDR3 length equals 13 residues. Trimming stripped 4 bases from V and 5 bases from J, with 11 bases between. From germline, CDR1 is MNHEY and CDR2 SMNVEV (reference sequence). CDR3 loop: CASSSGQRYGYTF. The DNA of the CDR3 is TGTGCCAGCAGTTCGGGCCAGAGGTATGGCTACACCTTC.

V usage is TRBV5-1 and J usage is TRBJ2-3, with 12 nucleotides matching TRBD2. Germline V gene data show CDR1 as SGHRS and CDR2 as YFSETQ. V was clipped by 0 bases and J by 0 bases; unmatched bases: 2. The CDR3 is made up of 17 amino acids. CDR3 sequence reads: CASSLGLAGVSTDTQYF. The DNA of the CDR3 is TGCGCCAGCAGCTTGGGACTAGCGGGGGTAAGCACAGATACGCAGTATTTT.

The chain links TRBV11-2 to TRBJ2-1; D gene uncertain. Germline-derived CDR1 and CDR2 are SGHAT and FQNNGV. The ends were cut back, 2 bases at V and 0 bases at J, with 2 bases in the middle. The CDR3 is 13 residues long. The CDR3 sequence is CASSLNSYNEQFF. DNA of the CDR3: TGTGCCAGCAGCTTAAACTCCTACAATGAGCAGTTCTTC.

Notes on this clone: The same CDR3 arises from other DNA sequences in this sample as well. V and J are TRBV5-4 and TRBJ2-3; D gene ambiguous. The CDR3 sequence is 13 residues long. V gave up 0 bases and J gave up 2 bases, with 4 bases separating them. The germline CDR1 and CDR2 sequences are SGHNT and YYREEE (reference sequence). The CDR3 sequence: CASSLAPTDTQYF. The CDR3 DNA reads as TGTGCCAGCAGCTTGGCGCCCACAGATACGCAGTATTTT.

The CDR3 bases are TGTGCCAGTAGGGACAGGGGAGGCCCTATTAGCAATCAGCCCCAGCATTTT. Protein: CASRDRGGPISNQPQHF. This chain uses TRBV19 with TRBJ1-5; the match to TRBD1 covers 9 bases. J was trimmed by 0 bases and V by 6 bases; bases with no gene match: 9. There are 17 residues in the CDR3. Germline lookup yields CDR1 LNHDA and CDR2 SQIVND (reference sequence).

This clone came up once. The V and J genes are TRBV19 and TRBJ1-5; D is perhaps TRBD1 (5 bases). There are 14 residues in the CDR3. CDR1 is LNHDA and CDR2 is SQIVND in the germline V gene (reference sequence). Trimming stripped 6 bases from V and 7 bases from J, with 16 bases between. The chain's CDR3 is CASSLISRQQPQHF. CDR3 coding DNA: TGTGCCAGTAGCCTTATATCTAGACAGCAGCCCCAGCATTTT.

This chain links TRBV2 with TRBJ1-1; 7 bases are shared with TRBD1. V lost 5 bases and J lost 3; bases outside the gene matches: 3. Germline V gives CDR1 SNHLY, CDR2 FYNNEI. This CDR3 has 13 amino acids. The CDR3 reads CASSIQGYTEAFF. CDR3 DNA sequence: TGTGCCAGCAGTATACAGGGGTACACTGAAGCTTTCTTT.

This chain joins TRBV6-6 and TRBJ2-1; unclear D gene. Per the germline V gene, CDR1 is MNHNY and CDR2 is SVGAGI (reference sequence). Trimming took off 5 bases at V and 9 bases at J, with 8 bases between the two ends. The CDR3 loop spans 11 amino acids. Written as DNA, the CDR3 is TGTGCCAGCAGTACGGCAGCTGAGCAGTTCTTC. This sequence encodes CASSTAAEQFF.

J is TRBJ2-2 and V is TRBV27; tentative D call: TRBD2 (5 bases). This CDR3 has 14 amino acids. The V end lost 1 base, the J end lost 6 bases, and 9 bases lay between the germline ends. Germline V lookup: CDR1 MNHEY, CDR2 SMNVEV (reference sequence). The CDR3 region has the DNA TGTGCCAGCAGTTTATATACCGGGGCCGGGGAGCTGTTTTTT. It yields the protein CASSLYTGAGELFF.

The rearrangement links TRBV5-1 to TRBJ1-4; tentative D call: TRBD1 (5 bases). Germline lookup yields CDR1 SGHRS and CDR2 YFSETQ. The length of the CDR3 is 14 residues. Trimming removed 1 base from V and 1 base from J, with 5 bases in between. CDR3 bases: TGCGCCAGCAGCTTGACAGGAACTAATGAAAAACTGTTTTTT. Translating it yields CASSLTGTNEKLFF.

V gene TRBV18 combines with J gene TRBJ2-4; 11 bases are shared with TRBD2. CDR1 is KGHSH and CDR2 is LQKENI in the germline V gene. Trimming took 2 bases from V and 8 from J; bases not matched to a gene: 8. The CDR3 has 16 residues. CDR3: CASSPSLAGEGDIQYF. Here the CDR3 DNA reads TGTGCCAGCTCACCATCACTAGCGGGAGAAGGGGACATTCAGTACTTC.

The rearrangement joins TRBV7-2 to TRBJ1-4, with D possibly being TRBD1 (6 bases). The CDR3 runs 15 residues. The germline gives CDR1 SGHTA, CDR2 FQGNSA. Between the trimmed V and J ends, which lost 4 bases and 2 bases, there was a span of 11 bases. The CDR3: CASSSSGVTNEKLFF. The DNA of the CDR3 is TGTGCCAGCAGCTCTTCAGGGGTGACTAATGAAAAACTGTTTTTT.

For the CDR3, the DNA is TGTGCCAGCAGCCACTCCCGGAGGGGGCAAGGAAACACCATATATTTT. Translating gives CASSHSRRGQGNTIYF. This chain uses TRBV13 with TRBJ1-3; 7 bases fit TRBD1. Per germline, CDR1 PRHDT and CDR2 FYEKMQ (reference sequence). Trimming took 5 bases from V and 4 from J; bases not matched to a gene: 11. The CDR3 has 16 amino acids.

J is TRBJ1-2 and V is TRBV7-3; a possible D gene is TRBD1 (5 bases). CDR3 length: 13 amino acids. V dropped 4 bases and J dropped 6 bases, with 12 bases sitting between them. CDR1 is SGHTA and CDR2 is FQGTGA in the germline V gene. The CDR3 sequence is CASSSGQGDGYTF. The CDR3, as DNA: TGTGCCAGCAGCTCCGGGCAAGGGGATGGCTACACCTTC.

CDR3 sequence (DNA): TGTGCCAGCAGACTAGCGGGAGGCGACTACGAGCAGTACTTC. This gives the protein CASRLAGGDYEQYF. V gene TRBV6-1 combines with J gene TRBJ2-7, with TRBD2 identical over 12 bases. Germline CDR1 MNHNS, CDR2 SASEGT. The CDR3 is 14 amino acids. Trimming at V came to 6 bases and at J to 3 bases, leaving 3 bases not matched to a gene.

The chain couples TRBV6-5 to TRBJ1-1; 7 positions agree with TRBD1. The length of the CDR3 is 14 residues. V was pared by 6 bases and J by 4 bases, with 8 bases of the junction left unmatched. Germline V gene lookup returns CDR1 MNHEY and CDR2 SVGAGI. The DNA for the CDR3 is TGTGCCAGCAGACCCGACAGGGAGGGCACTGAAGCTTTCTTT. Its protein product is CASRPDREGTEAFF.

The chain links TRBV2 to TRBJ1-5; D is undetermined. Germline V gives CDR1 SNHLY, CDR2 FYNNEI. The germline V and J ends were trimmed by 2 bases and 0 bases, with 5 bases remaining between them. There are 14 residues in the CDR3. The CDR3 sequence: CASSETLSNQPQHF. CDR3 sequence (DNA): TGTGCCAGCAGTGAAACCCTTAGCAATCAGCCCCAGCATTTT.